A selection of T cell receptor beta chains follows, all from one sample in a study of shared clonotypes between healthy human individuals. Here immunoSEQ multiplex PCR was the method, and the copy in TCRdb shows in-frame clones only, minus some. The profile covers millions of clones, with 95% appearing a single time and 0.1% to 0.15% taken by the ten largest. Sample: naive CD4+ T cells sorted from blood. These receptors came from a man aged 18 to 30 in good health. Both conserved end residues are part of each CDR3. The D gene is left open where the match is weak.

v_gene	d_gene	j_gene	CDR3aa
TRBV18	-	TRBJ2-5	CASSPRQQETQYF
TRBV11-2	-	TRBJ2-2	CASSGPTRRNTGELFF
TRBV27	TRBD1	TRBJ1-1	CASSSWTGAGGDSTEAFF
TRBV2	-	TRBJ2-7	CASSGYLYEQYF
TRBV9	-	TRBJ2-3	CASSVDQVPTDTQYF
TRBV6-6	TRBD1	TRBJ1-3	CASSRTGGNTGNTIYF
TRBV19	-	TRBJ2-3	CASSIVFRADTQYF
TRBV6-6	-	TRBJ1-2	CASSYSTATNYGYTF
TRBV5-1	TRBD1	TRBJ1-6	CASTPQLTGGQSPLHF
TRBV19	-	TRBJ1-2	CASGPLGSYTF
TRBV29-1	TRBD2	TRBJ2-5	CSAWTSGSLKETQYF
TRBV11-2	TRBD1	TRBJ1-4	CASSLATGGNGKLFF
TRBV5-1	-	TRBJ1-1	CASSRHQDGAEAFF
TRBV7-9	-	TRBJ2-5	CAIPRGMGQETQYF
TRBV6-5	TRBD1	TRBJ1-3	CASSYSRRGGGNTIYF
TRBV7-8	-	TRBJ2-7	CASSSLGGSSYEQYF
TRBV10-3	TRBD1	TRBJ1-5	CAISEVGQGSNQPQHF
TRBV27	TRBD1	TRBJ1-4	CASSLNRGEKLFF
TRBV2	-	TRBJ2-1	CASSEIWEQFF
TRBV14	-	TRBJ2-7	CASSLNSYEQYF
TRBV30	TRBD2	TRBJ2-1	CASAGGLAFYNEQFF
TRBV10-3	-	TRBJ1-1	CAISESSGRAEAFF
TRBV19	-	TRBJ1-5	CASSKLATGNQPQHF
TRBV5-1	TRBD2	TRBJ2-3	CASSLVAGGTDTQYF
TRBV4-3	-	TRBJ1-1	CASSQVGSEAFF
TRBV7-2	-	TRBJ1-2	CASSLAPGAIAYTF
TRBV5-1	TRBD1	TRBJ2-2	CASSLRGQPGELFF
TRBV27	-	TRBJ1-2	CASSQMNGYTF
TRBV6-1	-	TRBJ2-5	CASGSEGETQYF
TRBV5-1	-	TRBJ2-1	CASSLGGGKGVDNEQFF
TRBV5-1	TRBD1	TRBJ2-7	CASSLSGQGGTEQYF
TRBV18	-	TRBJ1-6	CASSPVAGPPLHF
TRBV6-5	-	TRBJ1-5	CASSPRGNDQPQHF
TRBV6-5	TRBD1	TRBJ2-1	CASKQGKGSYNEQFF
TRBV19	-	TRBJ1-5	CASYSNQPQHF
TRBV28	TRBD2	TRBJ2-7	CASSLGGGVYEQYF
TRBV5-6	TRBD1	TRBJ1-5	CASSTGTGSSEPQHF
TRBV2	TRBD1	TRBJ1-2	CASSRTGVLNYGYTF
TRBV29-1	TRBD2	TRBJ2-3	CSVDSPSGSPDTQYF
TRBV5-1	-	TRBJ1-2	CASSLGGVYGYTF
TRBV5-4	-	TRBJ2-5	CASSPDNRETQYF
TRBV7-9	-	TRBJ2-7	CASSLETGAYEQYF